The 31 T cell receptor beta chains below were found in one sample sequenced in a study of T cells in localized non-small cell lung cancer (dated by TCRdb to 2020 to 2021). The library was produced with the immunoSEQ multiplex PCR assay. TCRdb holds this immuneACCESS table with in-frame rearrangements only. Some clones are missing; in checked studies, unresolved V genes explain under half, and the rest has no known cause. This sample comprises 50,000 to 75,000 clones, more than 85% of them detected only once. Clones ranked in the top ten supply 20% of the sample. The sequences come from peripheral blood, collected before any cancer treatment. The source of these receptors is a man between 40 and 70 years old with stage I lung adenocarcinoma.

V and J are TRBV19 and TRBJ2-1; TRBD1 matches at 8 bases. This CDR3 is built from 14 residues. Germline V gene lookup returns CDR1 LNHDA and CDR2 SQIVND (reference sequence). J gave up 6 bases and V 5 bases, and 6 bases lay outside the gene matches. DNA of the CDR3: TGTGCCAGTAGTTCCCAGGGGGCCCTCAATGAGCAGTTCTTC. Translated, it gives CASSSQGALNEQFF.

Only a few counts were recorded for this clone. The CDR3, as DNA: TGTGCCAGCAGCTTAGATGATAGGGCCTCTAACTATGGCTACACCTTC. It is translated as CASSLDDRASNYGYTF. V and J are TRBV11-3 and TRBJ1-2, with D unclear. V was clipped by 0 bases and J by 0 bases, with 11 bases between them. Per germline, CDR1 SGHNT and CDR2 YENEEA. This CDR3 is built from 16 residues. The variable domain in full, completed from reference TRBV11-3 and TRBJ1-2, reads EAGVVQSPRYKIIEKKQPVAFWCNPISGHNTLYWYLQNLGQGPELLIRYENEEAVDDSQLPKDRFSAERLKGVDSTLKIQPAELGDSAVYLCASSLDDRASNYGYTFGSGTRLTVV.

The chain employs TRBV29-1 and TRBJ2-1; 8 positions match TRBD1. Germline trimming cut 7 bases from V and 0 bases from J; bases unmatched to any gene: 8. CDR1 SQVTM and CDR2 ANQGSEA come from the germline V gene. The CDR3 is 15 residues long. The CDR3 loop reads CSAGQGESSYNEQFF. The CDR3 DNA reads TGCAGCGCTGGACAGGGAGAGAGCTCCTACAATGAGCAGTTCTTC.

The rearrangement uses TRBV6-5 and TRBJ2-7, with 10 bases fitting TRBD2. CDR1 is MNHEY, CDR2 SVGAGI, per germline. The CDR3 extends over 15 amino acids. The V segment lost 7 bases and the J segment 2 bases; nucleotides outside the gene matches: 8. This CDR3 is CASTKSSGGTYEQYF. CDR3 in DNA: TGTGCCAGCACCAAAAGTAGCGGGGGGACCTACGAGCAGTACTTC.

This clone was seen more than once but under ten times. The chain carries TRBV11-3 and TRBJ1-2, with a tentative D call TRBD1 (5 bases). The V gene lost 0 bases and the J gene lost 8 bases, with 13 bases spanning the gap. The CDR3 has 14 residues. Germline loops: CDR1 SGHNT, CDR2 YENEEA. CDR3 residues: CASSLEGARYGYTF. As DNA, the CDR3 is TGTGCCAGCAGCTTAGAAGGGGCCAGGTACGGCTACACCTTC.

Within the sample, this clone is medium-sized. This chain connects TRBV27 to TRBJ1-5, with 7 positions matching TRBD1. The CDR3 sequence is 15 residues long. Germline CDR1 MNHEY, CDR2 SMNVEV (reference sequence). V gave up 9 bases and J gave up 0 bases; unmatched junction bases: 8. For the CDR3, the DNA is TGTGCCAGGACCACCACAGGGGATAGCAATCAGCCCCAGCATTTT. It translates to CARTTTGDSNQPQHF.

The V call is TRBV7-6, the J call TRBJ2-7; 9 bases line up with TRBD2. CDR3 size: 14 residues. The V and J ends lost 6 bases and 0 bases, in that order; junction bases with no gene match: 3. Germline V gives CDR1 SGHVS, CDR2 FNYEAQ. In nucleotides, the CDR3 is TGTGCCAGCAGGCTTAGCGGGAGCTCCTACGAGCAGTACTTC. Translated: CASRLSGSSYEQYF.

V is TRBV5-1 and J is TRBJ2-6; D might be TRBD1 (5 bases). The CDR3 runs to 15 residues. The germline V and J ends were trimmed by 0 bases and 8 bases, with 12 bases remaining between them. Germline V gene sequence: CDR1 SGHRS, CDR2 YFSETQ. CDR3 residues: CASSLDQGTTNVLTF. CDR3 in DNA: TGCGCCAGCAGCTTGGACCAGGGTACGACCAACGTCCTGACTTTC.

This clone came up a few times. The genes are TRBV7-2 and TRBJ1-4, with D possibly being TRBD1 (5 bases). Between the trimmed V and J ends, which lost 2 bases and 8 bases, there was a span of 12 bases. CDR1 is SGHTA and CDR2 is FQGNSA in the germline V gene. The CDR3 totals 14 residues. The CDR3 DNA follows: TGTGCCAGCAGCTTACTTACCAGGGAAGAAAAACTGTTTTTT. The encoded protein is CASSLLTREEKLFF.

This clone was detected only a few times. The same CDR3 can be traced to other DNA sequences in this sample. V usage is TRBV9 and J usage is TRBJ2-1, with 11 bases that match TRBD2. The J segment lost 3 bases and the V segment lost 2 bases, leaving 1 base of the junction unmatched. CDR1 and CDR2 (germline): SGDLS, YYNGEE. This CDR3 region has 15 residues. The CDR3 DNA reads as TGTGCCAGCAGCGTCGGACTAGCGGGCTACAATGAGCAGTTCTTC. It encodes CASSVGLAGYNEQFF.

The chain links TRBV7-8 to TRBJ1-4, with no clear D. The germline gives CDR1 SGHVS, CDR2 FQNEAQ. Trimming left V 1 base short and J 10 bases short, with 10 bases between. This CDR3 region has 13 residues. CDR3 in amino acids: CASSLDREGKLFF. The CDR3 coding sequence is TGTGCCAGCAGCTTAGATAGGGAAGGAAAACTGTTTTTT.

This clone was detected once. This chain links TRBV5-1 with TRBJ1-5; D gene uncertain. This CDR3 is built from 13 residues. Trimming removed 4 bases from V and 5 bases from J, with 10 bases in between. The germline gives CDR1 SGHRS, CDR2 YFSETQ. Written as DNA, the CDR3 is TGCGCCAGCAGCCTTGGAAGGGATCAGCCCCAGCATTTT. As protein: CASSLGRDQPQHF.

This chain joins TRBV6-1 and TRBJ2-2; the match to TRBD1 covers 10 bases. Germline V gene data show CDR1 as MNHNS and CDR2 as SASEGT. Losses at the gene ends were 8 bases for V and 4 bases for J; bases not matched to a gene: 7. The CDR3 is 15 residues long. The DNA for the CDR3 is TGTGCCAGCGAGACAGGGGGCGGACGCACCGGGGAGCTGTTTTTT. It is translated as CASETGGGRTGELFF.

This sequence joins TRBV27 and TRBJ1-1; 7 bases are shared with TRBD1. Germline CDR1 MNHEY, CDR2 SMNVEV (reference sequence). The CDR3 runs 14 residues. The trim removed 4 bases at V and 0 bases at J, leaving 2 bases unmatched. CDR3 bases: TGTGCCAGCAGTTGGGACAGCCTGAACACTGAAGCTTTCTTT. This gives the protein CASSWDSLNTEAFF.

The chain combines TRBV28 with TRBJ2-7; no clear D gene. The CDR3 totals 16 residues. Per germline, CDR1 MDHEN and CDR2 SYDVKM. Trimming shortened V by 1 base and J by 3 bases, and 16 bases separated the two germline ends. The CDR3 bases are TGTGCCAGCAGTTTATTGGGCAGAAATCGAGTCTACGAGCAGTACTTC. It yields the protein CASSLLGRNRVYEQYF.

The genes are TRBV7-2 and TRBJ1-2; D possibly corresponds to TRBD1 (5 bases). The CDR3 is 17 residues long. CDR1 and CDR2 from the germline V gene are SGHTA and FQGNSA. V dropped 1 base and J dropped 4 bases, with 19 bases sitting between them. The CDR3 nucleotides read TGTGCCAGCAGCTTAGGGGACTCGCCTTCTCTATCCTATGGCTACACCTTC. Translation gives CASSLGDSPSLSYGYTF.

The rearrangement joins TRBV11-2 to TRBJ2-1; D unclear. V shed 2 bases and J shed 4 bases, with 9 bases lying between them. The CDR3 is made up of 14 amino acids. Germline V gene sequence: CDR1 SGHAT, CDR2 FQNNGV. The CDR3 bases are TGTGCCAGCAGCTTAAATGGAGATTACAATGAGCAGTTCTTC. Protein product: CASSLNGDYNEQFF. The complete variable domain, with remaining parts taken from reference TRBV11-2 and TRBJ2-1, reads EAGVAQSPRYKIIEKRQSVAFWCNPISGHATLYWYQQILGQGPKLLIQFQNNGVVDDSQLPKDRFSAERLKGVDSTLKIQPAKLEDSAVYLCASSLNGDYNEQFFGPGTRLTVL.

The CDR3 is CASSQQVQETQYF. The CDR3 DNA sequence: TGTGCCAGCAGCCAACAGGTTCAAGAGACCCAGTACTTC. This chain links TRBV14 with TRBJ2-5, with D hard to call. The CDR3 covers 13 residues. Germline-derived CDR1 and CDR2 are SGHDN and FVKESK. V lost 2 bases to trimming and J lost 2 bases, with 6 bases between them.

The chain joins TRBV2 to TRBJ1-2; D gene uncertain. In germline, CDR1 is SNHLY, CDR2 FYNNEI. The CDR3 sequence is 11 residues long. V lost 7 bases and J lost 2, with 5 bases in between. The CDR3 loop reads CASTSNYGYTF. Here the CDR3 DNA reads TGTGCCAGCACCTCCAACTATGGCTACACCTTC.

The gene calls are TRBV10-3 and TRBJ2-7; D is tentatively TRBD1 or TRBD2 (5 bases each). The CDR3 length is 13 residues. Trimming shortened V by 10 bases and J by 2 bases, and 15 bases separated the two germline ends. Germline V gene lookup returns CDR1 ENHRY and CDR2 SYGVKD. The CDR3 coding sequence is TGTGCCACCGGGGCATCGGCGGCCTACGAGCAGTACTTC. Amino acids: CATGASAAYEQYF.

The chain couples TRBV28 to TRBJ2-1; 10 bases line up with TRBD2. The CDR3 covers 14 residues. J gave up 6 bases and V 8 bases, and 7 bases lay outside the gene matches. Germline lookup yields CDR1 MDHEN and CDR2 SYDVKM. CDR3 nucleotides: TGTGCCAGCTGGCTAGCGGGAGTATCCAATGAGCAGTTCTTC. Its translation is CASWLAGVSNEQFF.

The chain recombines TRBV4-1 with TRBJ2-7, with D unclear. The germline CDR1 and CDR2 sequences are MGHRA and YSYEKL. V was clipped by 0 bases and J by 4 bases, with 13 bases between them. The CDR3 is 15 residues long. The CDR3 region is CASSQDVQSRYEQYF. The CDR3 nucleotides are TGCGCCAGCAGCCAAGACGTGCAGTCTCGTTACGAGCAGTACTTC.

The chain couples TRBV15 to TRBJ2-7; 12 bases are a match to TRBD2. Trimming took 0 bases from V and 2 from J; bases not matched to a gene: 5. This CDR3 is built from 17 residues. Germline CDR1 LNHNV, CDR2 YYDKDF (reference sequence). The CDR3: CATSRDRGLAGPYEQYF. CDR3 DNA sequence: TGTGCCACCAGCAGAGACCGCGGACTAGCGGGACCCTACGAGCAGTACTTC.

The CDR3, as DNA: TGTGCCAGCAGCTTTTCAGGCAGGGCAGATACGCAGTATTTT. Translation gives CASSFSGRADTQYF. V gene TRBV7-3 combines with J gene TRBJ2-3; D may be TRBD1 (5 bases). CDR3 length: 14 residues. In germline, CDR1 is SGHTA, CDR2 FQGTGA. Trimming took off 3 bases at V and 4 bases at J, with 11 bases between the two ends.

V is TRBV19 and J is TRBJ2-7; D tentatively reads TRBD1 or TRBD2 (5 bases each). The CDR3 spans 13 residues. The germline V gene has CDR1 LNHDA and CDR2 SQIVND (reference sequence). V was trimmed by 6 bases and J by 3 bases, leaving 12 bases between them. CDR3 region: CASSPGASYEQYF. The CDR3 region has the DNA TGTGCCAGTAGCCCCGGGGCCAGCTACGAGCAGTACTTC.

This rearrangement joins TRBV5-4 to TRBJ1-1; TRBD1 aligns across 7 bases. Germline V CDR1 and CDR2: SGHNT, YYREEE (reference sequence). The junction had 6 bases not matched to a gene; V was cut back by 5 bases and J by 2 bases. The CDR3 is 14 residues long. This CDR3 is CASRIQGPNTEAFF. In DNA form, the CDR3 reads TGTGCCAGCAGGATACAGGGGCCTAACACTGAAGCTTTCTTT.

This chain joins TRBV27 and TRBJ2-7; D is uncertain. The germline CDR1 and CDR2 sequences are MNHEY and SMNVEV (reference sequence). Trimming took off 2 bases at V and 0 bases at J, with 8 bases between the two ends. The CDR3 covers 14 residues. CDR3 nucleotide sequence: TGTGCCAGCAGTTTAGGCAGGACCTCCTACGAGCAGTACTTC. It encodes CASSLGRTSYEQYF.

This chain uses TRBV6-5 with TRBJ1-2; D is unresolved. Per the germline V gene, CDR1 is MNHEY and CDR2 is SVGAGI. Trimming removed 8 bases at V and 6 bases at J, with 22 bases between. The CDR3 length is 15 residues. The CDR3 bases are TGTGCCAGCCTACTCCCGAACTGGGCTTCCAATGGCTACACCTTC. The encoded protein is CASLLPNWASNGYTF.

This sequence joins TRBV19 and TRBJ2-3, with no clear D. The V gene's germline CDR1 is LNHDA and CDR2 SQIVND (reference sequence). The CDR3 length is 13 residues. The V and J ends lost 4 bases and 1 base respectively, with 6 bases between them. CDR3 DNA: TGTGCCAGTAGTAAAGGGCGCACAGATACGCAGTATTTT. This gives the protein CASSKGRTDTQYF. The full variable domain, completed using reference TRBV19 and TRBJ2-3, is DGGITQSPKYLFRKEGQNVTLSCEQNLNHDAMYWYRQDPGQGLRLIYYSQIVNDFQKGDIAEGYSVSREKKESFPLTVTSAQKNPTAFYLCASSKGRTDTQYFGPGTRLTVL.

The chain joins TRBV18 to TRBJ1-1; no clear D gene. The germline V gene has CDR1 KGHSH and CDR2 LQKENI. CDR3 length: 14 residues. The ends were cut back, 0 bases at V and 1 base at J, with 6 bases in the middle. CDR3 in DNA: TGTGCCAGCTCACCACCAAAGGGGAACACTGAAGCTTTCTTT. It yields the protein CASSPPKGNTEAFF. Full variable domain (outside the CDR3, taken from reference TRBV18 and TRBJ1-1): NAGVMQNPRHLVRRRGQEARLRCSPMKGHSHVYWYRQLPEEGLKFMVYLQKENIIDESGMPKERFSAEFPKEGPSILRIQQVVRGDSAAYFCASSPPKGNTEAFFGQGTRLTVV.

CDR3 bases: TGTGCCAGCAGTTTCGACTATTTGTCCTACGAGCAGTACTTC. This codes for CASSFDYLSYEQYF. The V and J genes are TRBV28 and TRBJ2-7, with D tentatively TRBD2 (5 bases). Germline V gene lookup returns CDR1 MDHEN and CDR2 SYDVKM. The V end was cut by 3 bases, the J end by 1 base, with 10 bases between. CDR3 size: 14 residues. The full variable domain, in which reference TRBV28 and TRBJ2-7 provide the parts outside the CDR3, is DVKVTQSSRYLVKRTGEKVFLECVQDMDHENMFWYRQDPGLGLRLIYFSYDVKMKEKGDIPEGYSVSREKKERFSLILESASTNQTSMYLCASSFDYLSYEQYFGPGTRLTVT.